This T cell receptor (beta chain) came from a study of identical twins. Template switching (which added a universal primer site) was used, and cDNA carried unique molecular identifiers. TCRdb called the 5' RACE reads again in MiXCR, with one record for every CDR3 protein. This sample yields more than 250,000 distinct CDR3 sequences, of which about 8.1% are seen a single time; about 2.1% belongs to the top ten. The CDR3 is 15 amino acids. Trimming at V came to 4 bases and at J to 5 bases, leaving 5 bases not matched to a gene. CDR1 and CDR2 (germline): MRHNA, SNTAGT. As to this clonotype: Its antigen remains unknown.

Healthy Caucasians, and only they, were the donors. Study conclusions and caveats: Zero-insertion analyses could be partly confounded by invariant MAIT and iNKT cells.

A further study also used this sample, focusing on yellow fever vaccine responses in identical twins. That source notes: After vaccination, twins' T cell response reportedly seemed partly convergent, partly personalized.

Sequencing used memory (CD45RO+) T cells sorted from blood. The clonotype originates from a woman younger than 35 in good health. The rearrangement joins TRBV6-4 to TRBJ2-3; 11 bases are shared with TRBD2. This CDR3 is CASSVSGGAEDTQYF. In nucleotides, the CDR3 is TGTGCCAGCAGTGTTAGCGGGGGGGCCGAAGATACGCAGTATTTT.